This TCR beta chain is drawn from a study of sequential checkpoint blockade in melanoma. Across the whole study: Both treatment sequences were followed by maintenance nivolumab.

Some clones are missing from TCRdb's copy, which holds only in-frame ones; the method was immunoSEQ multiplex PCR. The table has more than 15,000 clones, 93% seen once. Germline CDR1 LNHDA, CDR2 SQIVND (reference sequence). The ends were cut back, 3 bases at V and 6 bases at J, with 12 bases in the middle. The CDR3 sequence is 13 residues long. Regarding treatment: randomized to nivolumab then ipilimumab (arm A) or the reverse (arm B). From thawed PBMCs, live CD3+CD8+ cells negative for CD19 and CD56 were sorted. This sequence originates from a human donor with melanoma. V gene TRBV19 combines with J gene TRBJ2-7; D is uncertain. Sequencing used CD8+ T cells sorted from blood (inferred from file names), obtained from a patient given nivolumab and ipilimumab in sequence. CDR3 bases: TGTGCCAGTAGTATGTCCGCCGGTGGCGAGCAGTACTTC. Amino acid sequence: CASSMSAGGEQYF.